This is a list of T cell receptor beta chains from one sample in a study of OX40 agonist ivuxolimab in advanced cancers. The table came from immunoSEQ multiplex PCR; TCRdb's copy has only in-frame clones and leaves some out. The table includes 70,000 to 95,000 clones, approximately 82% detected once. This material consisted of CD4+ or CD8+ T cells sorted from blood, taken in a trial of the OX40 agonist ivuxolimab. The source is an adult with an advanced solid tumor such as melanoma, head and neck, liver or kidney cancer. Both conserved end residues are part of each CDR3. Each record gives: D gene, clone size, J gene, V gene, CDR3 protein, CDR3 DNA. The D gene is left open where the match is weak. Rows may omit the clone size; those that give it use once, few, many or a size class.

D gene: -; clone size: -; J gene: TRBJ2-5; V gene: TRBV19; CDR3 protein: CASSTTTGTPLGETQYF; CDR3 DNA: TGTGCCAGTAGTACCACGACCGGGACTCCCCTCGGGGAGACCCAGTACTTC
D gene: -; clone size: once; J gene: TRBJ2-2; V gene: TRBV2; CDR3 protein: CASRILQDTGELFF; CDR3 DNA: TGTGCCAGCAGGATCCTACAGGACACCGGGGAGCTGTTTTTT
D gene: TRBD1; clone size: -; J gene: TRBJ2-5; V gene: TRBV4-1; CDR3 protein: CASSQNSYRGRQETQYF; CDR3 DNA: TGCGCCAGCAGCCAGAACTCCTACAGGGGGAGGCAAGAGACCCAGTACTTC
D gene: -; clone size: -; J gene: TRBJ1-2; V gene: TRBV2; CDR3 protein: CASSDITPGTYYGYTF; CDR3 DNA: TGTGCCAGCAGTGATATTACGCCAGGGACGTACTATGGCTACACCTTC
D gene: TRBD2; clone size: few; J gene: TRBJ2-2; V gene: TRBV7-6; CDR3 protein: CASSLRLAGNTGELFF; CDR3 DNA: TGTGCCAGCAGCTTAAGACTAGCGGGGAACACCGGGGAGCTGTTTTTT
D gene: -; clone size: -; J gene: TRBJ1-1; V gene: TRBV6-6; CDR3 protein: CASSYSEWGSTEAFF; CDR3 DNA: TGTGCCAGCAGTTACTCGGAATGGGGGTCCACTGAAGCTTTCTTT
D gene: TRBD1; clone size: few; J gene: TRBJ1-4; V gene: TRBV28; CDR3 protein: CASSLQGGATNEKLFF; CDR3 DNA: TGTGCCAGCAGTTTACAGGGGGGAGCAACTAATGAAAAACTGTTTTTT
D gene: TRBD1; clone size: -; J gene: TRBJ1-2; V gene: TRBV30; CDR3 protein: CALESGGSSYGYTF; CDR3 DNA: TGTGCCTTGGAATCAGGGGGAAGTAGCTATGGCTACACCTTC
D gene: -; clone size: -; J gene: TRBJ1-2; V gene: TRBV28; CDR3 protein: CASSSGGGGVYGYTF; CDR3 DNA: TGTGCCAGCAGTTCGGGCGGGGGAGGAGTCTATGGCTACACCTTC
D gene: -; clone size: -; J gene: TRBJ1-2; V gene: TRBV7-9; CDR3 protein: CASSVHRAGEGYTF; CDR3 DNA: TGTGCCAGCAGCGTACATCGCGCTGGGGAAGGCTACACCTTC
D gene: TRBD1; clone size: once; J gene: TRBJ2-1; V gene: TRBV19; CDR3 protein: CASSMAQGDNEQFF; CDR3 DNA: TGTGCCAGTAGTATGGCGCAGGGGGATAATGAGCAGTTCTTC
D gene: -; clone size: once; J gene: TRBJ2-3; V gene: TRBV27; CDR3 protein: CASSYNTDTQYF; CDR3 DNA: TGTGCCAGCAGCTACAACACAGATACGCAGTATTTT
D gene: TRBD1; clone size: -; J gene: TRBJ2-1; V gene: TRBV5-1; CDR3 protein: CASSLGGTGGYEQFF; CDR3 DNA: TGCGCCAGCAGCTTGGGCGGGACAGGGGGCTATGAGCAGTTCTTC
D gene: TRBD1; clone size: -; J gene: TRBJ2-6; V gene: TRBV4-1; CDR3 protein: CASSQEGDRGSGANVLTF; CDR3 DNA: TGCGCCAGCAGCCAGGAGGGGGACAGGGGCTCTGGGGCCAACGTCCTGACTTTC
D gene: -; clone size: -; J gene: TRBJ2-2; V gene: TRBV5-4; CDR3 protein: CASSSPAGPGELFF; CDR3 DNA: TGTGCCAGCAGCTCCCCCGCAGGGCCCGGGGAGCTGTTTTTT
D gene: -; clone size: -; J gene: TRBJ1-2; V gene: TRBV7-9; CDR3 protein: CASSLDGGLRNYGYTF; CDR3 DNA: TGTGCCAGCAGCTTAGATGGAGGACTAAGGAACTATGGCTACACCTTC
D gene: -; clone size: -; J gene: TRBJ2-7; V gene: TRBV5-6; CDR3 protein: CASSLPGVYEQYF; CDR3 DNA: TGTGCCAGCAGCCTACCCGGGGTATACGAGCAGTACTTC
D gene: TRBD1; clone size: -; J gene: TRBJ1-2; V gene: TRBV30; CDR3 protein: CAWRQGAIYGYTF; CDR3 DNA: TGTGCCTGGAGACAGGGGGCTATCTATGGCTACACCTTC
D gene: -; clone size: -; J gene: TRBJ2-7; V gene: TRBV30; CDR3 protein: CAWNSGDYEQYF; CDR3 DNA: TGTGCCTGGAACTCCGGGGACTACGAGCAGTACTTC
D gene: -; clone size: -; J gene: TRBJ1-2; V gene: TRBV28; CDR3 protein: CASSGAQASNYGYTF; CDR3 DNA: TGTGCCAGCAGTGGGGCCCAGGCCTCGAACTATGGCTACACCTTC
D gene: TRBD1; clone size: -; J gene: TRBJ2-7; V gene: TRBV29-1; CDR3 protein: CSVEEDRDSEQYF; CDR3 DNA: TGCAGCGTTGAAGAGGACAGGGACTCCGAGCAGTACTTC
D gene: -; clone size: -; J gene: TRBJ1-2; V gene: TRBV11-2; CDR3 protein: CASSLRATSNYGYTF; CDR3 DNA: TGTGCCAGCAGCTTACGGGCAACCTCTAACTATGGCTACACCTTC
D gene: TRBD1; clone size: -; J gene: TRBJ1-1; V gene: TRBV7-9; CDR3 protein: CASSYPETGGTEAFF; CDR3 DNA: TGTGCCAGCAGTTACCCGGAGACAGGGGGTACTGAAGCTTTCTTT
D gene: -; clone size: -; J gene: TRBJ1-1; V gene: TRBV6-5; CDR3 protein: CASSYSRQRMNTEAFF; CDR3 DNA: TGTGCCAGCAGTTACTCGAGGCAGCGAATGAACACTGAAGCTTTCTTT
D gene: -; clone size: -; J gene: TRBJ1-2; V gene: TRBV6-5; CDR3 protein: CASSYRDGNYGYTF; CDR3 DNA: TGTGCCAGCAGTTATCGGGACGGCAACTATGGCTACACCTTC
D gene: -; clone size: -; J gene: TRBJ2-2; V gene: TRBV21-1; CDR3 protein: CASSPAGAAPGELFF; CDR3 DNA: TGTGCCAGCAGCCCCGCGGGGGCCGCCCCCGGGGAGCTGTTTTTT
D gene: -; clone size: -; J gene: TRBJ2-1; V gene: TRBV2; CDR3 protein: CASKGTASSYNEQFF; CDR3 DNA: TGTGCCAGCAAGGGGACGGCGAGCTCCTACAATGAGCAGTTCTTC
D gene: -; clone size: -; J gene: TRBJ1-2; V gene: TRBV5-6; CDR3 protein: CASSPLTVSMGYTF; CDR3 DNA: TGTGCCAGCAGCCCCCTAACAGTAAGTATGGGCTACACCTTC
D gene: -; clone size: once; J gene: TRBJ2-5; V gene: TRBV15; CDR3 protein: CATSRDRGVGETQYF; CDR3 DNA: TGTGCCACCAGCAGAGATCGGGGAGTGGGAGAGACCCAGTACTTC
D gene: -; clone size: -; J gene: TRBJ2-3; V gene: TRBV7-2; CDR3 protein: CASSYATGTDTQYF; CDR3 DNA: TGTGCCAGCAGCTACGCGACCGGCACAGATACGCAGTATTTT
D gene: -; clone size: -; J gene: TRBJ1-3; V gene: TRBV7-9; CDR3 protein: CASSLSTGSFKNTIYF; CDR3 DNA: TGTGCCAGCAGCTTATCAACAGGGAGTTTCAAGAACACCATATATTTT
D gene: TRBD2; clone size: -; J gene: TRBJ2-2; V gene: TRBV14; CDR3 protein: CASSQDWSGRNTGELFF; CDR3 DNA: TGTGCCAGCAGCCAAGATTGGAGCGGGAGGAACACCGGGGAGCTGTTTTTT
D gene: -; clone size: -; J gene: TRBJ1-2; V gene: TRBV28; CDR3 protein: CASSLVVNGYTF; CDR3 DNA: TGTGCCAGCAGTTTAGTCGTTAATGGCTACACCTTC
D gene: -; clone size: -; J gene: TRBJ1-2; V gene: TRBV5-4; CDR3 protein: CASSLDSLGYTF; CDR3 DNA: TGTGCCAGCAGCTTAGACAGCCTTGGCTACACCTTC
D gene: TRBD2; clone size: -; J gene: TRBJ2-3; V gene: TRBV7-3; CDR3 protein: CASSSGTSLAGSTQYF; CDR3 DNA: TGTGCCAGCAGCTCCGGGACTAGCCTCGCCGGGAGTACGCAGTATTTT
D gene: TRBD1; clone size: -; J gene: TRBJ2-7; V gene: TRBV7-2; CDR3 protein: CASSLTGVNYEQYF; CDR3 DNA: TGTGCCAGCAGCTTGACAGGGGTAAACTACGAGCAGTACTTC
D gene: -; clone size: once; J gene: TRBJ1-2; V gene: TRBV18; CDR3 protein: CASSQDYGYTF; CDR3 DNA: TGTGCCAGCTCACAGGACTATGGCTACACCTTC
D gene: -; clone size: once; J gene: TRBJ1-2; V gene: TRBV11-1; CDR3 protein: CASSAQGRYTF; CDR3 DNA: TGTGCCAGCAGCGCTCAGGGTCGGTACACCTTC
D gene: TRBD2; clone size: once; J gene: TRBJ2-5; V gene: TRBV19; CDR3 protein: CASTHGIGRGETQYF; CDR3 DNA: TGTGCCAGTACTCACGGGATAGGGAGGGGAGAGACCCAGTACTTC
D gene: -; clone size: -; J gene: TRBJ2-5; V gene: TRBV28; CDR3 protein: CASRGQETQYF; CDR3 DNA: TGTGCCAGCAGGGGGCAGGAGACCCAGTACTTC
D gene: -; clone size: -; J gene: TRBJ2-5; V gene: TRBV15; CDR3 protein: CATSETVGTQYF; CDR3 DNA: TGTGCCACCAGCGAGACCGTGGGGACCCAGTACTTC
D gene: -; clone size: once; J gene: TRBJ2-7; V gene: TRBV12-1; CDR3 protein: CASSVVLAGALGQTYEQYF; CDR3 DNA: TGTGCCAGCAGCGTGGTGCTAGCGGGAGCTCTTGGCCAGACCTACGAGCAGTACTTC
D gene: -; clone size: -; J gene: TRBJ2-3; V gene: TRBV2; CDR3 protein: CASSEASTDTQYF; CDR3 DNA: TGTGCCAGCAGTGAAGCAAGCACAGATACGCAGTATTTT
D gene: -; clone size: -; J gene: TRBJ2-7; V gene: TRBV7-8; CDR3 protein: CASGPEGRYYEQYF; CDR3 DNA: TGTGCCAGCGGACCCGAGGGACGGTACTACGAGCAGTACTTC
D gene: -; clone size: -; J gene: TRBJ2-5; V gene: TRBV7-9; CDR3 protein: CASSSTAGQETQYF; CDR3 DNA: TGTGCCAGCAGCTCAACGGCGGGGCAAGAGACCCAGTACTTC
D gene: TRBD1; clone size: -; J gene: TRBJ2-6; V gene: TRBV4-1; CDR3 protein: CASSQPTGSGANVLTF; CDR3 DNA: TGCGCCAGCAGCCAGCCGACAGGGAGTGGGGCCAACGTCCTGACTTTC
D gene: -; clone size: -; J gene: TRBJ1-3; V gene: TRBV11-3; CDR3 protein: CASSSSLVDTIYF; CDR3 DNA: TGTGCCAGCAGCTCCTCACTGGTAGACACCATATATTTT
D gene: -; clone size: -; J gene: TRBJ1-2; V gene: TRBV6-1; CDR3 protein: CASSETPMMDYGYTF; CDR3 DNA: TGTGCCAGCAGTGAAACCCCGATGATGGACTATGGCTACACCTTC
D gene: -; clone size: -; J gene: TRBJ1-1; V gene: TRBV6-5; CDR3 protein: CASRRRGFTEAFF; CDR3 DNA: TGTGCCAGCAGGAGGAGGGGGTTCACTGAAGCTTTCTTT
D gene: TRBD2; clone size: -; J gene: TRBJ2-3; V gene: TRBV6-5; CDR3 protein: CASSSAASGSTDTQYF; CDR3 DNA: TGTGCCAGCAGTTCCGCGGCTAGCGGGAGCACAGATACGCAGTATTTT
D gene: -; clone size: -; J gene: TRBJ2-1; V gene: TRBV7-9; CDR3 protein: CASSPKTVGNEQFF; CDR3 DNA: TGTGCCAGCAGCCCCAAGACGGTGGGCAATGAGCAGTTCTTC
D gene: TRBD2; clone size: -; J gene: TRBJ2-7; V gene: TRBV7-2; CDR3 protein: CASSGGLAGSYEQYF; CDR3 DNA: TGTGCCAGCAGCGGCGGACTAGCGGGTTCCTACGAGCAGTACTTC
D gene: -; clone size: -; J gene: TRBJ1-5; V gene: TRBV21-1; CDR3 protein: CASSREGRTGGNNQPQHF; CDR3 DNA: TGTGCCAGCAGCCGAGAGGGCCGGACAGGGGGAAACAATCAGCCCCAGCATTTT
D gene: -; clone size: -; J gene: TRBJ2-2; V gene: TRBV6-5; CDR3 protein: CASSYSRQGGTGELFF; CDR3 DNA: TGTGCCAGCAGTTACTCTCGACAGGGAGGCACCGGGGAGCTGTTTTTT
D gene: -; clone size: few; J gene: TRBJ1-1; V gene: TRBV6-4; CDR3 protein: CARLYTEAFF; CDR3 DNA: TGTGCCAGACTGTACACTGAAGCTTTCTTT
D gene: -; clone size: few; J gene: TRBJ1-2; V gene: TRBV27; CDR3 protein: CASSLNFAGGGYTF; CDR3 DNA: TGTGCCAGCAGTTTAAATTTCGCAGGCGGAGGCTACACCTTC
D gene: TRBD1; clone size: once; J gene: TRBJ1-2; V gene: TRBV29-1; CDR3 protein: CSVDGQGTGYTF; CDR3 DNA: TGCAGCGTTGATGGACAGGGGACTGGCTACACCTTC
D gene: -; clone size: -; J gene: TRBJ2-1; V gene: TRBV5-8; CDR3 protein: CASSKLGSSYNEQFF; CDR3 DNA: TGTGCCAGTTCTAAACTAGGCAGCTCCTACAATGAGCAGTTCTTC